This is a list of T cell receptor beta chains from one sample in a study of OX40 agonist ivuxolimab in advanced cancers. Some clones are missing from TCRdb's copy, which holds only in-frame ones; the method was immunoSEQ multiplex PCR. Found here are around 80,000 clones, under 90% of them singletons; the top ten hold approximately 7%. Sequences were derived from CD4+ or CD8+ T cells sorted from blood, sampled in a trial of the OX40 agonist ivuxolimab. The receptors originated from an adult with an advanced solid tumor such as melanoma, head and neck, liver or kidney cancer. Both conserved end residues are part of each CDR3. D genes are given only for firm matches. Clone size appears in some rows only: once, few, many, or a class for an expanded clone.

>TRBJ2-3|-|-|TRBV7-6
CASSRPSGIRTDTQYF
TGTGCCAGCAGTCGCCCAAGCGGAATCCGCACAGATACGCAGTATTTT
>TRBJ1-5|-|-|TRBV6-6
CASSYSMGVHQPQHF
TGTGCCAGCAGTTACTCGATGGGGGTGCATCAGCCCCAGCATTTT
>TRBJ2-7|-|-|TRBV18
CASSPPVGISSYEQYF
TGTGCCAGCTCACCACCCGTAGGGATTAGCTCCTACGAGCAGTACTTC
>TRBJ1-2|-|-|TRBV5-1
CASSGPSTGYGYTF
TGCGCCAGCAGCGGGCCCTCCACAGGGTATGGCTACACCTTC
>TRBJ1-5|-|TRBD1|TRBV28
CATWTGARKPQHF
TGTGCCACCTGGACAGGGGCAAGGAAGCCCCAGCATTTT
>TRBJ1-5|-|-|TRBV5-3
CARSPPDRDGQPQHF
TGTGCCAGAAGCCCACCGGACAGAGACGGTCAGCCCCAGCATTTT
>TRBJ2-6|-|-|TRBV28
CASRVRPRRSGANVLTF
TGTGCCAGCAGGGTCCGACCTCGCCGCTCTGGGGCCAACGTCCTGACTTTC
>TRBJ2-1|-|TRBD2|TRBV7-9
CASSFGTSGSLYNEQFF
TGTGCCAGCAGCTTCGGGACTAGCGGGAGTCTCTACAATGAGCAGTTCTTC
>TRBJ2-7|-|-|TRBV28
CAAAWGGRVYEQYF
TGTGCCGCCGCGTGGGGGGGGCGCGTGTACGAGCAGTACTTC
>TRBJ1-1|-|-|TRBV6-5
CASSQHAEDTEAFF
TGTGCCAGCAGTCAACATGCGGAGGACACTGAAGCTTTCTTT
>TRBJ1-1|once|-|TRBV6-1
CASNPGNMNTEAFF
TGTGCCAGCAACCCCGGGAACATGAACACTGAAGCTTTCTTT
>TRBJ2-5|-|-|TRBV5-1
CASSSGRVQETQYF
TGCGCCAGCAGCTCGGGACGGGTTCAAGAGACCCAGTACTTC
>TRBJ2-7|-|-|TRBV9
CASSVGWQGNHEQYF
TGTGCCAGCAGCGTAGGCTGGCAGGGGAACCACGAGCAGTACTTC
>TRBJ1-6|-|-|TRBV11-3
CASSRGSNSPLHF
TGTGCCAGCAGCCGAGGGTCCAATTCACCCCTCCACTTT
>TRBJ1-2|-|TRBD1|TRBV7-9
CASSSGTVYLANYGYTF
TGTGCCAGCAGCTCCGGGACAGTCTATTTAGCTAACTATGGCTACACCTTC
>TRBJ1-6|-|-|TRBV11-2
CASSLERDNYNSPLHF
TGTGCCAGCAGCTTAGAGAGGGACAATTATAATTCACCCCTCCACTTT
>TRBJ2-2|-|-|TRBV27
CASSLVYTGELFF
TGTGCCAGCAGTTTAGTATATACCGGGGAGCTGTTTTTT
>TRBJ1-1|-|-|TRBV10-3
CAISGGQKNTEAFF
TGTGCCATCAGTGGTGGACAGAAGAACACTGAAGCTTTCTTT
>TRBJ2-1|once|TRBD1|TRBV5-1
CASSLEGTGAYNEQFF
TGCGCCAGCAGCTTGGAGGGGACAGGGGCCTACAATGAGCAGTTCTTC
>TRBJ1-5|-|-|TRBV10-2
CASSEDWGQLSNQPQHF
TGCGCCAGCAGTGAGGATTGGGGGCAGCTGTCGAATCAGCCCCAGCATTTT
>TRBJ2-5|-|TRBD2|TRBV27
CASRESGGPETQYF
TGTGCCAGCAGGGAAAGCGGGGGGCCGGAGACCCAGTACTTC
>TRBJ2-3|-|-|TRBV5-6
CASSPSTDTQYF
TGTGCCAGCAGCCCGAGCACAGATACGCAGTATTTT
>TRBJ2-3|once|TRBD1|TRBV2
CASRTGGTDTQYF
TGTGCCAGCCGGACAGGGGGTACAGATACGCAGTATTTT
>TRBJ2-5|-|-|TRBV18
CASSQGRQETQYF
TGTGCCAGCTCACAAGGGAGGCAAGAGACCCAGTACTTC
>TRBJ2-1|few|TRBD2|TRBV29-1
CSVATSGPLGGYNEQFF
TGCAGCGTTGCTACTAGCGGGCCGCTGGGGGGCTACAATGAGCAGTTCTTC
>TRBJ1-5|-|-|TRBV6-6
CASSYPLRSNQPQHF
TGTGCCAGCAGTTACCCCCTCAGAAGCAATCAGCCCCAGCATTTT
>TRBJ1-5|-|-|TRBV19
CASSFGHNQPQHF
TGTGCCAGTAGTTTCGGACACAATCAGCCCCAGCATTTT